This T cell receptor (beta chain) was sequenced for a study of blood T cell repertoires in COVID-19. Across the whole study: From the United States, Italy and Spain came samples of acute and convalescent COVID-19. From T cells, B-cell-depleted T cells, or PBMCs came the material, which was cDNA or gDNA.

V was trimmed by 1 base and J by 6 bases, leaving 11 bases between them. The germline V gene encodes CDR1 SGHTA and CDR2 FQGNSA. There are 14 residues in the CDR3. Original analysis: How many nucleated cells were present was estimated from reference gene primer amplification. The data were produced by immunoSEQ multiplex PCR, yet TCRdb's version contains in-frame clones alone and is incomplete. V, J and clone size are taken as reported in that table, and D and trimming were inferred from the DNA itself. The repertoire includes about 140,000 clones, around 80% of them detected once, and 9.5% to 12% sits in the top ten.

The chain links TRBV7-2 to TRBJ2-3; D gene uncertain. The sequence came from a man aged 55 to 69 who had recovered from COVID-19. The sequenced sample consisted of peripheral blood. CDR3 region: CASSLGMSRDTQYF. The CDR3 nucleotides read TGTGCCAGCAGCTTAGGAATGTCGAGGGATACGCAGTATTTT. The whole variable domain, remainder taken from reference TRBV7-2 and TRBJ2-3, is GAGVSQSPSNKVTEKGKDVELRCDPISGHTALYWYRQSLGQGLEFLIYFQGNSAPDKSGLPSDRFSAERTGGSVSTLTIQRTQQEDSAVYLCASSLGMSRDTQYFGPGTRLTVL.